Each of the 26 T cell receptor beta chains below was sequenced from the same sample in a study of OX40 agonist ivuxolimab in advanced cancers. The protocol was immunoSEQ multiplex PCR, while the TCRdb copy is restricted to in-frame clones and leaves out a portion. The repertoire holds some 73,000 clones, 80% to 90% seen once, with approximately 0.75% in the top ten. Material: CD4+ or CD8+ T cells sorted from blood, obtained in a trial of the OX40 agonist ivuxolimab. These receptors were obtained from an adult with an advanced solid tumor such as melanoma, head and neck, liver or kidney cancer.

V is TRBV19 and J is TRBJ1-5; 10 nucleotides match TRBD1. The V gene's germline CDR1 is LNHDA and CDR2 SQIVND (reference sequence). The CDR3 extends over 19 amino acids. V gave up 6 bases and J gave up 2 bases; unmatched junction bases: 16. For the CDR3, the DNA is TGTGCCAGTAGGGGGGACAGGGGAGGGTTTTGGAATGGCAATCAGCCCCAGCATTTT. Translating gives CASRGDRGGFWNGNQPQHF. Complete variable domain (other parts from reference TRBV19 and TRBJ1-5): DGGITQSPKYLFRKEGQNVTLSCEQNLNHDAMYWYRQDPGQGLRLIYYSQIVNDFQKGDIAEGYSVSREKKESFPLTVTSAQKNPTAFYLCASRGDRGGFWNGNQPQHFGDGTRLSIL.

The J gene is TRBJ2-3, the V gene TRBV5-1; 13 bases agree with TRBD2. Per the germline V gene, CDR1 is SGHRS and CDR2 is YFSETQ. The J segment lost 7 bases and the V segment lost 2 bases, leaving 10 bases of the junction unmatched. The CDR3 has 17 residues. The CDR3, as DNA: TGCGCCAGCAGCTTAGGGGCGACTAGCGGGGGGCACCATACGCAGTATTTT. This gives the protein CASSLGATSGGHHTQYF.

The V gene is TRBV6-6, the J gene TRBJ2-5, with D possibly TRBD2 on 6 matching bases. The CDR3 sequence is 11 residues long. V was shortened by 7 bases and J by 11 bases, with 14 bases between the two germline ends. Germline V gives CDR1 MNHNY, CDR2 SVGAGI (reference sequence). The CDR3 DNA sequence: TGTGCCAGCACTAGCGCCTTAGAGCAGTACTTC. Protein: CASTSALEQYF.

The gene calls are TRBV7-2 and TRBJ2-1, with D perhaps given as TRBD1 or TRBD2 (5 bases each). The CDR3 extends over 14 amino acids. The germline CDR1 and CDR2 sequences are SGHTA and FQGNSA. V dropped 1 base and J dropped 9 bases, with 13 bases sitting between them. The CDR3 protein is CASSLVPGSGEQFF. The DNA for the CDR3 is TGTGCCAGCAGCTTAGTTCCAGGGAGCGGTGAGCAGTTCTTC.

The genes are TRBV7-9 and TRBJ1-2; 7 bases agree with TRBD1. Losses at the gene ends were 3 bases for V and 7 bases for J; bases not matched to a gene: 5. CDR3 length equals 13 residues. CDR1 is SEHNR and CDR2 is FQNEAQ in the germline V gene (reference sequence). This CDR3 is CASSFGQGGGYTF. CDR3 DNA sequence: TGTGCCAGCAGCTTCGGCCAGGGGGGTGGCTACACCTTC.

The genes are TRBV2 and TRBJ2-5; 9 nucleotides agree with TRBD2. The CDR3 totals 12 residues. Germline V gene lookup returns CDR1 SNHLY and CDR2 FYNNEI. V was pared by 8 bases and J by 5 bases, with 3 bases of the junction left unmatched. The CDR3 DNA is TGTGCCAGCCGGACTAGCGTTGAGACCCAGTACTTC. As protein: CASRTSVETQYF.

V usage is TRBV27 and J usage is TRBJ2-2; D unclear. The CDR3 has 13 amino acids. Germline V gene lookup returns CDR1 MNHEY and CDR2 SMNVEV (reference sequence). Trimming left V 3 bases short and J 6 bases short, with 8 bases between. The CDR3 bases are TGTGCCAGCAGTTTGAGGTCGGCCGGGGAGCTGTTTTTT. Translation: CASSLRSAGELFF.

Points on this clone: Different DNA sequences within this sample yield the same CDR3. The CDR3 loop reads CASSLLQSTDTQYF. Here the CDR3 DNA reads TGCGCCAGCAGCTTATTACAGAGCACAGATACGCAGTATTTT. The gene calls are TRBV5-1 and TRBJ2-3; unclear D gene. Trimming cost V 2 bases and J 0 bases, with 7 bases left between them. The CDR3 is 14 amino acids. Germline values: CDR1 SGHRS, CDR2 YFSETQ.

The chain carries TRBV18 and TRBJ2-2; TRBD1 agrees at 7 bases. The length of the CDR3 is 15 residues. CDR1 is KGHSH and CDR2 is LQKENI in the germline V gene. V was pared by 6 bases and J by 0 bases, with 4 bases of the junction left unmatched. The CDR3 loop reads CASSETGSNTGELFF. CDR3 in DNA: TGTGCCAGCTCGGAGACAGGGTCGAACACCGGGGAGCTGTTTTTT.

The genes are TRBV6-6 and TRBJ2-2, with D possibly TRBD2 on 6 matching bases. Germline-derived CDR1 and CDR2 are MNHNY and SVGAGI (reference sequence). The CDR3 extends over 15 amino acids. The V and J ends lost 6 bases and 4 bases respectively, with 15 bases between them. CDR3 amino acids: CASSSTRRGTGELFF. In nucleotides, the CDR3 is TGTGCCAGCAGCTCGACTAGGAGGGGCACCGGGGAGCTGTTTTTT.

This sequence joins TRBV19 and TRBJ2-1; D may be TRBD2 (6 bases). The germline gives CDR1 LNHDA, CDR2 SQIVND (reference sequence). The ends were cut back, 2 bases at V and 8 bases at J, with 16 bases in the middle. The CDR3 length is 15 residues. CDR3 loop: CASSIPAQGGDEQFF. The CDR3 bases are TGTGCCAGTAGTATACCGGCCCAGGGAGGAGATGAGCAGTTCTTC.

This clone was seen just once. The chain combines TRBV19 with TRBJ2-1, with 11 positions matching TRBD2. This CDR3 has 15 amino acids. CDR1 is LNHDA and CDR2 is SQIVND in the germline V gene (reference sequence). Trimming at V came to 4 bases and at J to 1 base, leaving 0 bases not matched to a gene. CDR3 loop: CASSRLAGSYNEQFF. DNA of the CDR3: TGTGCCAGTAGTAGACTAGCGGGATCCTACAATGAGCAGTTCTTC.

The chain joins TRBV5-4 to TRBJ1-4; D unresolved. In germline, CDR1 is SGHNT, CDR2 YYREEE (reference sequence). V was pared by 0 bases and J by 3 bases, with 9 bases between. This CDR3 contains 15 residues. CDR3 region: CASSLEAGSNEKLFF. CDR3 nucleotides: TGTGCCAGCAGCTTGGAGGCAGGCTCTAATGAAAAACTGTTTTTT.

The CDR3 bases are TGCGCCAGCAGCTTGGACGTCTTCATGAACACTGAAGCTTTCTTT. Amino acids: CASSLDVFMNTEAFF. The chain uses TRBV5-1 and TRBJ1-1, with D uncertain. CDR3 length equals 15 residues. The germline CDR1 and CDR2 sequences are SGHRS and YFSETQ. Trimming took off 0 bases at V and 0 bases at J, with 9 bases between the two ends.

This sequence joins TRBV29-1 and TRBJ2-1; D gene uncertain. This CDR3 is built from 11 residues. V dropped 4 bases and J dropped 11 bases, with 12 bases sitting between them. Germline lookup yields CDR1 SQVTM and CDR2 ANQGSEA. CDR3 sequence: CSVGVEQKQFF. The CDR3 nucleotides read TGCAGCGTTGGGGTGGAACAGAAGCAGTTCTTC.

The chain couples TRBV6-6 to TRBJ2-3; tentatively, D is TRBD2 (5 bases). Germline values: CDR1 MNHNY, CDR2 SVGAGI (reference sequence). This CDR3 has 13 residues. V gave up 2 bases and J gave up 6 bases, with 9 bases separating them. CDR3 loop: CASSYLLVDTQYF. CDR3 in DNA: TGTGCCAGCAGTTACCTACTAGTTGATACGCAGTATTTT.

The chain has TRBV15 and TRBJ2-2; D is possibly TRBD2 (6 bases). The CDR3 length is 17 residues. Trimming stripped 1 base from V and 0 bases from J, with 12 bases between. The germline gives CDR1 LNHNV, CDR2 YYDKDF (reference sequence). CDR3 coding DNA: TGTGCCACCAGCAGAGTACCGGGACTGTCGAACACCGGGGAGCTGTTTTTT. Translation: CATSRVPGLSNTGELFF.

The chain joins TRBV4-1 to TRBJ2-7; the D gene is possibly TRBD1 (5 bases). Germline loops: CDR1 MGHRA, CDR2 YSYEKL. The CDR3 consists of 12 residues. The germline V and J ends were trimmed by 5 bases and 6 bases, with 11 bases remaining between them. CDR3 sequence: CASSSQGLEQYF. In nucleotides, the CDR3 is TGCGCCAGCAGCTCGCAGGGTCTCGAGCAGTACTTC.

This clone was recorded once. This chain links TRBV9 with TRBJ2-3, with 7 bases identical to TRBD1. Germline-derived CDR1 and CDR2 are SGDLS and YYNGEE. The V segment lost 1 base and the J segment 3 bases; nucleotides outside the gene matches: 5. This CDR3 contains 15 residues. This chain's CDR3 is CASSVNPGGTDTQYF. CDR3 nucleotides: TGTGCCAGCAGCGTAAACCCAGGGGGAACAGATACGCAGTATTTT.

J is TRBJ1-5 and V is TRBV11-2; 9 bases fit TRBD1. Trimming at V came to 0 bases and at J to 7 bases, leaving 7 bases not matched to a gene. The germline V gene encodes CDR1 SGHAT and CDR2 FQNNGV. The CDR3 runs 16 residues. Here the CDR3 reads CASSLDYRGLGQPQHF. The CDR3 DNA is TGTGCCAGCAGCTTAGACTACAGGGGGCTTGGGCAGCCCCAGCATTTT.

The rearrangement links TRBV7-9 to TRBJ2-1; D is uncertain. Germline loops: CDR1 SEHNR, CDR2 FQNEAQ (reference sequence). Trimming took 3 bases from V and 7 from J, leaving 19 bases between them. This CDR3 comprises 16 residues. The CDR3 bases are TGTGCCAGCAGCTTTATTGTAGGTATAGGGTTGAATGAGCAGTTCTTC. Its protein product is CASSFIVGIGLNEQFF.

The J gene is TRBJ2-5, the V gene TRBV9, with 10 bases identical to TRBD2. With 0 bases clipped from V and 4 bases from J, the junction kept 6 bases outside the gene matches. CDR1 is SGDLS and CDR2 is YYNGEE in the germline V gene. There are 16 residues in the CDR3. CDR3 sequence (DNA): TGTGCCAGCAGCGTAGTGCTAGCGGGAGATAGAGAGACCCAGTACTTC. It specifies CASSVVLAGDRETQYF.

Within the sample, this clone is medium-sized. The V gene is TRBV6-5, the J gene TRBJ1-4; D may be TRBD1 (5 bases). Per the germline V gene, CDR1 is MNHEY and CDR2 is SVGAGI. This CDR3 comprises 15 residues. V gave up 0 bases and J gave up 6 bases, with 11 bases separating them. CDR3 region: CASSYSGQGHEKLFF. The CDR3 nucleotides read TGTGCCAGCAGTTACTCGGGGCAGGGCCATGAAAAACTGTTTTTT.

The rearrangement uses TRBV7-2 and TRBJ2-3; D gene ambiguous. Germline assignment: CDR1 SGHTA and CDR2 FQGNSA. Trimming pared 6 bases from V and 2 bases from J, leaving 6 bases between. The CDR3 spans 12 residues. The CDR3, as DNA: TGTGCCAGCAGGAGGAACACAGATACGCAGTATTTT. Protein sequence: CASRRNTDTQYF. The full variable domain, its missing parts supplied by reference TRBV7-2 and TRBJ2-3, is GAGVSQSPSNKVTEKGKDVELRCDPISGHTALYWYRQSLGQGLEFLIYFQGNSAPDKSGLPSDRFSAERTGGSVSTLTIQRTQQEDSAVYLCASRRNTDTQYFGPGTRLTVL.

The sample holds a few counts of this clone. The chain carries TRBV6-1 and TRBJ1-5; weak D call: TRBD1 (5 bases). Germline V gives CDR1 MNHNS, CDR2 SASEGT. V lost 4 bases to trimming and J lost 3 bases, with 13 bases between them. The CDR3 is 15 residues long. The CDR3 DNA reads TGTGCCAGCAGTGCCGGAGACAGCCCCAATCAGCCCCAGCATTTT. Encoded protein: CASSAGDSPNQPQHF.

This sequence joins TRBV6-6 and TRBJ1-6; 8 bases fit TRBD1. Germline lookup yields CDR1 MNHNY and CDR2 SVGAGI (reference sequence). The trim removed 7 bases at V and 11 bases at J, leaving 10 bases unmatched. CDR3 length: 14 amino acids. The CDR3 DNA reads as TGTGCCAGCACCGACAGGGGTTCAGTGGCACCCCTCCACTTT. This gives the protein CASTDRGSVAPLHF.